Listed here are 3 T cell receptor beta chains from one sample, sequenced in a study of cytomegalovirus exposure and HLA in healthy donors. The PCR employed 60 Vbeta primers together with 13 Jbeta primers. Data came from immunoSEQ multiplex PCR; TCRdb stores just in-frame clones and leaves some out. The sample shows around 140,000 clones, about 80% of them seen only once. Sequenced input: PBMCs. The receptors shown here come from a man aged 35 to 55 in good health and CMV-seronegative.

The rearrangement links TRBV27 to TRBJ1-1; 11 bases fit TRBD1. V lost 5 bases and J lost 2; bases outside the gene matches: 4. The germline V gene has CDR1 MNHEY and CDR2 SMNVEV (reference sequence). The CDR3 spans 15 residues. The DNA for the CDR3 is TGTGCCAGCAGTCTAGGGACAGGGGGAAACACTGAAGCTTTCTTT. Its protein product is CASSLGTGGNTEAFF.

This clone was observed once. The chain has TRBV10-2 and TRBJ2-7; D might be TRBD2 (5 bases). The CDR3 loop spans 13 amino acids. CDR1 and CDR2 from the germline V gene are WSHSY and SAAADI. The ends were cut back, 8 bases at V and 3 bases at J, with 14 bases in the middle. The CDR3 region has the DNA TGCGCCAGCGGGGATAGCGAGGTCTACGAGCAGTACTTC. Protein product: CASGDSEVYEQYF.

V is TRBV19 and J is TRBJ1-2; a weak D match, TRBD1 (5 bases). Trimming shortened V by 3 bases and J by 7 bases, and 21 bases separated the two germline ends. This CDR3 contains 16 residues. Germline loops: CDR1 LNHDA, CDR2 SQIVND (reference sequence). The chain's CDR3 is CASSIVSSGGVGGYTF. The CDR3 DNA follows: TGTGCCAGTAGTATTGTAAGCTCGGGGGGAGTCGGTGGCTACACCTTC.